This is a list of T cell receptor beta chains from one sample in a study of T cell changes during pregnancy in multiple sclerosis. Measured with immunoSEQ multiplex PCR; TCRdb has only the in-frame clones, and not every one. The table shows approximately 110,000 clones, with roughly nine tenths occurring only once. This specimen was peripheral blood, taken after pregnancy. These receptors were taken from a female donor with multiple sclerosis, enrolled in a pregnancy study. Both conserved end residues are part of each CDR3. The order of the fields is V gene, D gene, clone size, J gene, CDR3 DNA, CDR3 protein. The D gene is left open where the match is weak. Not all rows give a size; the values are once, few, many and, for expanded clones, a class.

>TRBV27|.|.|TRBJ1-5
TGTGCCAGCAGTTCTACAGGGAGCAATCAGCCCCAGCATTTT
CASSSTGSNQPQHF
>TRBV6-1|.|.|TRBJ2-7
TGTGCCAGCAGTGAAGAGCTTAGCGGTTACGAGCAGTACTTC
CASSEELSGYEQYF
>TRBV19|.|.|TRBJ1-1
TGTGCCAGTAGTTTACCAGGGAACACTGAAGCTTTCTTT
CASSLPGNTEAFF
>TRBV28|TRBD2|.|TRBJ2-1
TGTGCCAGCAGTTTATTTGGGCGGGGGGGAATGAATGAGCAGTTCTTC
CASSLFGRGGMNEQFF
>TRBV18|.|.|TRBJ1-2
TGTGCCAGCTCATCTTCGCACGATTCGCCGGGGGGCTACACCTTC
CASSSSHDSPGGYTF
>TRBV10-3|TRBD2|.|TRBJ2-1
TGTGCCATCAGTGTTGTAGGGGCTAGCGGGGGGTATGAGCAGTTCTTC
CAISVVGASGGYEQFF
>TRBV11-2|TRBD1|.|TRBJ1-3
TGTGCCAGCAGCTCGGGGACAGGGAACACCATATATTTT
CASSSGTGNTIYF
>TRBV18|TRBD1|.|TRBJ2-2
TGTGCCAGCTCATCGGGACAGGGGACCGTGGCCGGGGAGCTGTTTTTT
CASSSGQGTVAGELFF
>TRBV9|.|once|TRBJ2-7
TGTGCCAGCAGCGTAGATGTGGGGGCCTCTTGGGAGCAGTACTTC
CASSVDVGASWEQYF
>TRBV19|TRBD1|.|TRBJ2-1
TGTGCCAGTAGTACCACAGGGGCTTATGAGCAGTTCTTC
CASSTTGAYEQFF